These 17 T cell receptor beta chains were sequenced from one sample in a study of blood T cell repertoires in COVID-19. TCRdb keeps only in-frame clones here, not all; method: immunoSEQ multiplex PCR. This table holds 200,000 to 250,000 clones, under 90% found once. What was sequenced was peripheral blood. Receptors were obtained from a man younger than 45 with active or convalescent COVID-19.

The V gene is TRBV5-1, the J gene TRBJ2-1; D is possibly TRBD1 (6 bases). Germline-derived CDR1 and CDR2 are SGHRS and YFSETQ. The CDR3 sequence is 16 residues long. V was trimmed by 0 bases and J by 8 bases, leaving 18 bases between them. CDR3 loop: CASSLVRGSKIDEQFF. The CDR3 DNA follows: TGCGCCAGCAGCTTGGTGAGGGGGTCTAAGATCGATGAGCAGTTCTTC.

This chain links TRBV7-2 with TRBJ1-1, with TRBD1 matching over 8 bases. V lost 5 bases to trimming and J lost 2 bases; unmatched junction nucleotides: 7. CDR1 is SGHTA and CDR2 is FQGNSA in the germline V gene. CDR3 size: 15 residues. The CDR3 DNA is TGTGCCAGCAGCCCTACAGGGGGATCTAACACTGAAGCTTTCTTT. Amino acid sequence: CASSPTGGSNTEAFF.

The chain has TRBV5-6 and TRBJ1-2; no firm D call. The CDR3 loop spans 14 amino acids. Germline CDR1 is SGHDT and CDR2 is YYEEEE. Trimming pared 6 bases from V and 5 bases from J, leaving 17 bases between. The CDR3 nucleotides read TGTGCCAGCACCCTTTTGACCTCCGGGTATGGCTACACCTTC. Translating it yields CASTLLTSGYGYTF.

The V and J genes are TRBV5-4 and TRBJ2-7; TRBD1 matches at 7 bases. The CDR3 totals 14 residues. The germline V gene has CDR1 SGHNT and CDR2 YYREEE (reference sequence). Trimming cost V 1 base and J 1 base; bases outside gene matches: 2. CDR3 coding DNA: TGTGCCAGCAGCTTGCGACAGGGTTCCTACGAGCAGTACTTC. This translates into CASSLRQGSYEQYF.

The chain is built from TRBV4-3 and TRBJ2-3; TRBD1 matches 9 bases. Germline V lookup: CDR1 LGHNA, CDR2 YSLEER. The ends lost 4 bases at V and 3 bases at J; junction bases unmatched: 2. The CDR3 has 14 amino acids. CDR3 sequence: CASSLGQGTDTQYF. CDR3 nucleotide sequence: TGCGCCAGCAGCCTGGGACAGGGAACAGATACGCAGTATTTT.

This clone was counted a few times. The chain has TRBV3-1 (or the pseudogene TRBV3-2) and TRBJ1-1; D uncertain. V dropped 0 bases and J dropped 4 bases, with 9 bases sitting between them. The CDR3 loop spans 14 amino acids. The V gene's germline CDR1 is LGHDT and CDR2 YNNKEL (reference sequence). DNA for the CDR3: TGTGCCAGCAGCCAAGATCGAGAAAGCACTGAAGCTTTCTTT. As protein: CASSQDRESTEAFF.

The CDR3 sequence: CASSPGQRLGAFF. The CDR3 DNA follows: TGTGCCAGCTCACCGGGACAGCGGTTAGGGGCTTTCTTT. This chain links TRBV18 with TRBJ1-1; 7 bases map to TRBD1. After removal of 3 bases from V and 11 bases from J, the junction contained 9 bases not matched to a gene. The CDR3 is 13 residues long. The germline V gene encodes CDR1 KGHSH and CDR2 LQKENI.

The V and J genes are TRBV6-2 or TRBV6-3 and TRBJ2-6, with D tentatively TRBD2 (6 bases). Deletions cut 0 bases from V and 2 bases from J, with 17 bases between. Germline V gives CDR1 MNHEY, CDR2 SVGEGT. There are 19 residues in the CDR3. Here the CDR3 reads CASSYSIGGTPPGANVLTF. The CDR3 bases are TGTGCCAGCAGTTACTCGATCGGCGGGACCCCTCCTGGGGCCAACGTCCTGACTTTC.

The CDR3 loop is CASTIGDRMNTEAFF. CDR3 bases: TGCGCCAGCACCATCGGGGACAGGATGAACACTGAAGCTTTCTTT. J is TRBJ1-1 and V is TRBV5-1; TRBD1 matches at 8 bases. The V gene's germline CDR1 is SGHRS and CDR2 YFSETQ. The length of the CDR3 is 15 residues. With 6 bases clipped from V and 0 bases from J, the junction kept 7 bases outside the gene matches.

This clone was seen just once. DNA of the CDR3: TGTGCCTGGAAACAGACAGGGTACACCGTCCAAGAGACCCAGTACTTC. Encoded protein: CAWKQTGYTVQETQYF. V and J are TRBV30 and TRBJ2-5, with 7 positions matching TRBD1. With V trimmed by 4 bases and J by 1 base, 12 bases remained unmatched. CDR1 and CDR2 from the germline V gene are GTSNPN and SVGIG (reference sequence). The CDR3 length is 16 residues.

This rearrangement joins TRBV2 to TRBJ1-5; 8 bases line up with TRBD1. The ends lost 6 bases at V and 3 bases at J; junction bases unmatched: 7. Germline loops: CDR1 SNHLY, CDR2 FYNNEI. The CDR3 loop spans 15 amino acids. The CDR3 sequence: CASSGMTGVNQPQHF. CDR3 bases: TGTGCCAGCAGCGGAATGACAGGGGTCAATCAGCCCCAGCATTTT.

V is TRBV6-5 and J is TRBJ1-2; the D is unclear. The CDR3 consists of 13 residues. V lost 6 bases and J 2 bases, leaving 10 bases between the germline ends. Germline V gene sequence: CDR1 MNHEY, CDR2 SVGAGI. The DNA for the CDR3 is TGTGCCAGCAGATCCGACATCAACTATGGCTACACCTTC. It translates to CASRSDINYGYTF.

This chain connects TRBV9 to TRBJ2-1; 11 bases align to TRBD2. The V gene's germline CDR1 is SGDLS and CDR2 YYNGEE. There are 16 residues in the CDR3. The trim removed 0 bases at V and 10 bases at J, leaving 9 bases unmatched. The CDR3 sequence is CASSVATGTSGIEQFF. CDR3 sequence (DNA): TGTGCCAGCAGCGTAGCTACGGGGACTAGCGGAATCGAGCAGTTCTTC.

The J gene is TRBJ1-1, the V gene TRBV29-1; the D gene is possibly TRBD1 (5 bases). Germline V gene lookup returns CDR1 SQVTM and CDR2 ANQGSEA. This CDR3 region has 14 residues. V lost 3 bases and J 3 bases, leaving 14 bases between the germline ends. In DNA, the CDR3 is TGCAGCGTTGACCCGGCAGGGCAGCACACTGAAGCTTTCTTT. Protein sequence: CSVDPAGQHTEAFF.

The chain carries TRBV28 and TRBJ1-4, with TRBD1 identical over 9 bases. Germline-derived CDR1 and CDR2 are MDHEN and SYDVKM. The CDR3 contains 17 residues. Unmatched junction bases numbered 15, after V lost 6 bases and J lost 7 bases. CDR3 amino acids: CASRGPGQGGTGEKLFF. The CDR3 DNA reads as TGTGCCAGCAGGGGGCCGGGACAGGGCGGGACAGGTGAAAAACTGTTTTTT. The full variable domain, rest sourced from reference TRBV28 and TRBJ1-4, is DVKVTQSSRYLVKRTGEKVFLECVQDMDHENMFWYRQDPGLGLRLIYFSYDVKMKEKGDIPEGYSVSREKKERFSLILESASTNQTSMYLCASRGPGQGGTGEKLFFGSGTQLSVL.

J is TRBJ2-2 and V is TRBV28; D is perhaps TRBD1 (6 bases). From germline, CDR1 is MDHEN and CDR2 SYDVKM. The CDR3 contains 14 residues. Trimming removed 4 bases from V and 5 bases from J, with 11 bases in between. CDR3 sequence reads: CASSSGQLTGELFF. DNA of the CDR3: TGTGCCAGCAGTTCCGGACAGCTAACCGGGGAGCTGTTTTTT.

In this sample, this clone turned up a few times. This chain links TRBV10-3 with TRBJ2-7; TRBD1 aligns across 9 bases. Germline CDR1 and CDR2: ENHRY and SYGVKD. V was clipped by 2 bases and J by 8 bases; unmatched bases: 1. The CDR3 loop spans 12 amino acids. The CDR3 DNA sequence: TGTGCCATCAGTGAGACAGGGGGCCAGCAGTACTTC. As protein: CAISETGGQQYF.